Presented here are 22 T cell receptor beta chains from one specimen sequenced in a study of blood T cell repertoires in COVID-19. Libraries were prepared by immunoSEQ multiplex PCR; TCRdb keeps only in-frame clonotypes and omits some of them. The sample has approximately 210,000 clones; around 80% are singletons. Sequencing used peripheral blood. These receptors were taken from a woman in her forties with acute or convalescent COVID-19.

DNA for the CDR3: TGTGCCAGCAGCCAAGGGGAGATGGACACCGGGGAGCTGTTTTTT. Its translation: CASSQGEMDTGELFF. This rearrangement joins TRBV14 to TRBJ2-2, with D possibly being TRBD2 (5 bases). CDR3 length: 15 residues. The V end was cut by 1 base, the J end by 3 bases, with 9 bases between. Germline CDR1 is SGHDN and CDR2 is FVKESK.

The genes are TRBV6-6 and TRBJ1-2; TRBD1 matches 8 bases. With 2 bases clipped from V and 4 bases from J, the junction kept 3 bases outside the gene matches. The CDR3 sequence is 14 residues long. Germline V gene lookup returns CDR1 MNHNY and CDR2 SVGAGI (reference sequence). The CDR3 nucleotides are TGTGCCAGCAGTTACGAAGACAGGGGCTATGGCTACACCTTC. This codes for CASSYEDRGYGYTF.

The V and J genes are TRBV10-3 and TRBJ1-2, with D perhaps matching TRBD1 (6 bases). V was cut by 6 bases and J by 7 bases, with 21 bases left in between. The CDR3 has 15 residues. Germline V gene sequence: CDR1 ENHRY, CDR2 SYGVKD. CDR3 coding DNA: TGTGCCATCAGCACCTGGGACATCCGACGGGGTGGCTACACCTTC. Protein: CAISTWDIRRGGYTF.

This chain uses TRBV29-1 with TRBJ2-1; D perhaps matches TRBD2 (5 bases). The CDR3 has 11 amino acids. Deletions cut 7 bases from V and 4 bases from J, with 8 bases between. Germline V gene sequence: CDR1 SQVTM, CDR2 ANQGSEA. CDR3 region: CSAERYNEQFF. Written as DNA, the CDR3 is TGCAGCGCCGAGCGGTACAATGAGCAGTTCTTC.

V gene TRBV7-2 combines with J gene TRBJ2-1, with a weak D call TRBD2 (6 bases). This CDR3 contains 15 residues. Trimming took off 5 bases at V and 7 bases at J, with 18 bases between the two ends. CDR1 is SGHTA and CDR2 is FQGNSA in the germline V gene. The CDR3 DNA reads as TGTGCCAGCAGCATACCCGGGACGGCGGGAAATGAGCAGTTCTTC. As protein: CASSIPGTAGNEQFF. Full variable domain (outside the CDR3, taken from reference TRBV7-2 and TRBJ2-1): GAGVSQSPSNKVTEKGKDVELRCDPISGHTALYWYRQSLGQGLEFLIYFQGNSAPDKSGLPSDRFSAERTGGSVSTLTIQRTQQEDSAVYLCASSIPGTAGNEQFFGPGTRLTVL.

This clone was detected only once. V is TRBV5-1 and J is TRBJ1-1; D may be TRBD1 (6 bases). The germline V and J ends were trimmed by 4 bases and 5 bases, with 18 bases remaining between them. Germline-derived CDR1 and CDR2 are SGHRS and YFSETQ. CDR3 length: 15 residues. Here the CDR3 reads CASSPLGDKRTEAFF. DNA of the CDR3: TGCGCCAGCAGCCCCCTAGGGGACAAACGAACTGAAGCTTTCTTT.

The V gene is TRBV30, the J gene TRBJ1-5, with a possible D match to TRBD1 (5 bases). The CDR3 contains 13 residues. CDR1 and CDR2 (germline): GTSNPN, SVGIG (reference sequence). V lost 2 bases and J lost 7, with 12 bases in between. For the CDR3, the DNA is TGTGCCTGGAGTACAGGTGTTTACCAGCCCCAGCATTTT. It specifies CAWSTGVYQPQHF. Based on the CDR3 plus reference TRBV30 and TRBJ1-5, the full variable domain is SQTIHQWPATLVQPVGSPLSLECTVEGTSNPNLYWYRQAAGRGLQLLFYSVGIGQISSEVPQNLSASRPQDRQFILSSKKLLLSDSGFYLCAWSTGVYQPQHFGDGTRLSIL.

V gene TRBV7-2 combines with J gene TRBJ2-7; 11 bases are shared with TRBD2. This CDR3 has 18 residues. With V trimmed by 1 base and J by 4 bases, 12 bases remained unmatched. CDR1 and CDR2 (germline): SGHTA, FQGNSA. The CDR3 DNA is TGTGCCAGCAGCTTAGATAGGTCTAGCGGGAGGTGGGGTTACGAGCAGTACTTC. It encodes CASSLDRSSGRWGYEQYF.

The V call is TRBV27, the J call TRBJ1-2; no clear D gene. Germline V gene lookup returns CDR1 MNHEY and CDR2 SMNVEV (reference sequence). CDR3 size: 16 residues. Deletions cut 0 bases from V and 4 bases from J, with 15 bases between. CDR3 region: CASSLSSGITPYGYTF. As DNA, the CDR3 is TGTGCCAGCAGTTTATCGAGCGGAATAACGCCCTATGGCTACACCTTC.

The V call is TRBV7-9, the J call TRBJ2-5; D gene uncertain. In germline, CDR1 is SEHNR, CDR2 FQNEAQ (reference sequence). With 2 bases removed from V and 4 bases from J, the gap between germline ends came to 5 bases. CDR3 length: 12 amino acids. The CDR3 spells CASSLIIETQYF. CDR3 sequence (DNA): TGTGCCAGCAGCTTAATCATAGAGACCCAGTACTTC.

This rearrangement joins TRBV10-1 to TRBJ1-5, with D perhaps TRBD1 (6 bases). Deletions cut 6 bases from V and 5 bases from J, with 17 bases between. Germline CDR1 and CDR2: WNHNN and SYGVQD (reference sequence). The CDR3 has 15 residues. CDR3 sequence reads: CASRRKGGRHQPQHF. The CDR3 nucleotides read TGCGCCAGCAGGAGGAAAGGGGGACGTCATCAGCCCCAGCATTTT.

This chain connects TRBV12-3 or TRBV12-4 to TRBJ2-2, with D possibly TRBD2 on 5 matching bases. Trimming took 8 bases from V and 5 from J, leaving 12 bases between them. CDR3 length: 13 amino acids. The CDR3 DNA reads as TGTGCCAGCCGGAGGACGGCGACCGGGGAGCTGTTTTTT. This translates into CASRRTATGELFF.

The V gene is TRBV6-2 or TRBV6-3, the J gene TRBJ1-5; D is unclear. CDR3 length equals 17 residues. Germline CDR1 reads MNHEY; CDR2 reads SVGEGT. With 6 bases removed from V and 0 bases from J, the gap between germline ends came to 18 bases. CDR3 in amino acids: CASSPRVLGYSNQPQHF. The CDR3 bases are TGTGCCAGCAGCCCTCGGGTTCTCGGGTATAGCAATCAGCCCCAGCATTTT.

Remarks on this clone: The same CDR3 is also encoded by other DNA sequences in this sample. V and J are TRBV7-3 and TRBJ2-2, with D possibly matching TRBD2 (6 bases). CDR3 length: 14 residues. The germline CDR1 and CDR2 sequences are SGHTA and FQGTGA. Trimming left V 5 bases short and J 3 bases short, with 10 bases between. The DNA of the CDR3 is TGTGCCAGCAGCAGGGACTCCTACACCGGGGAGCTGTTTTTT. This codes for CASSRDSYTGELFF.

A word on this clone: At one end the junction does not follow the germline gene, possibly because of a read error. The genes are TRBV27 and TRBJ2-1, with D tentatively TRBD2 (5 bases). Per germline, CDR1 MNHEY and CDR2 SMNVEV (reference sequence). The CDR3 totals 12 residues. The CDR3 DNA follows: TGTGCCAGCGGTTTTCGAGGGTTTGAGCAGTTCTTC. Encoded protein: CASGFRGFEQFF.

The J gene is TRBJ1-5, the V gene TRBV27; 11 bases line up with TRBD1. J gave up 5 bases and V 6 bases, and 6 bases lay outside the gene matches. This CDR3 has 15 residues. CDR1 and CDR2 (germline): MNHEY, SMNVEV (reference sequence). CDR3: CASSDGQGADQPQHF. In DNA, the CDR3 is TGTGCCAGCAGCGATGGACAGGGGGCGGATCAGCCCCAGCATTTT.

For the CDR3, the DNA is TGCGCCAGCATCCCCCTCAACAGGGGTTCTGGGGATAGCAATCAGCCCCAGCATTTT. Amino acid sequence: CASIPLNRGSGDSNQPQHF. The chain joins TRBV5-1 to TRBJ1-5, with 7 bases matching TRBD1. Germline assignment: CDR1 SGHRS and CDR2 YFSETQ. The CDR3 contains 19 residues. V trimming: 6 bases; J trimming: 0 bases; junction bases outside the gene matches: 18.

This rearrangement joins TRBV25-1 to TRBJ2-7; 12 nucleotides align to TRBD2. This CDR3 spans 15 amino acids. Germline loops: CDR1 MGHDK, CDR2 SYGVNS. The ends lost 3 bases at V and 5 bases at J; junction bases unmatched: 5. The CDR3 loop reads CASSDPSSGRDEQYF. CDR3 sequence (DNA): TGTGCCAGCAGTGATCCCTCTAGCGGGAGGGACGAGCAGTACTTC.

Here the CDR3 DNA reads TGTGCCAGCAGGAGGGAGGCAGAGGACGAGCAGTACTTC. Translated, it gives CASRREAEDEQYF. The rearrangement uses TRBV7-2 and TRBJ2-7; D is possibly TRBD2 (6 bases). V was shortened by 6 bases and J by 5 bases, with 14 bases between the two germline ends. Germline V gives CDR1 SGHTA, CDR2 FQGNSA. The CDR3 has 13 residues.

As for this clone: Other nucleotide sequences from this sample produce the same CDR3. This sequence joins TRBV2 and TRBJ1-1, with 9 bases matching TRBD1. Germline V gene sequence: CDR1 SNHLY, CDR2 FYNNEI. The CDR3 extends over 12 amino acids. Germline trimming cut 6 bases from V and 5 bases from J; bases unmatched to any gene: 1. The CDR3 loop is CASRDRGTEAFF. CDR3 DNA sequence: TGTGCCAGCAGGGACAGGGGAACTGAAGCTTTCTTT.

The chain carries TRBV6-6 and TRBJ2-1; D is undetermined. There are 14 residues in the CDR3. The germline gives CDR1 MNHNY, CDR2 SVGAGI (reference sequence). The V gene lost 6 bases and the J gene lost 6 bases, with 15 bases spanning the gap. Written as DNA, the CDR3 is TGTGCCAGCAGGAGGAATCCTAAAGGCAATGAGCAGTTCTTC. It translates to CASRRNPKGNEQFF.

The chain recombines TRBV5-1 with TRBJ2-2; TRBD2 matches 7 bases. V gave up 0 bases and J gave up 7 bases; unmatched junction bases: 6. Germline CDR1 and CDR2: SGHRS and YFSETQ. This CDR3 is built from 15 residues. CDR3 DNA sequence: TGCGCCAGCAGCTTGGACGGACTAGTAGGCGGGGAGCTGTTTTTT. Its translation is CASSLDGLVGGELFF. Complete variable domain (other parts from reference TRBV5-1 and TRBJ2-2): KAGVTQTPRYLIKTRGQQVTLSCSPISGHRSVSWYQQTPGQGLQFLFEYFSETQRNKGNFPGRFSGRQFSNSRSEMNVSTLELGDSALYLCASSLDGLVGGELFFGEGSRLTVL.